Detailed here is one T cell receptor beta chain. This entry belongs to a study of blood T cell repertoires in COVID-19. Study overall: Samples of COVID-19 (acute and convalescent) were obtained from the United States, Italy and Spain. The cDNA or gDNA used as material had been derived from T cells, B-cell-depleted T cells, or PBMCs.

Study processing details: Reference gene primer amplification gave nucleated cell count estimates. Method: immunoSEQ multiplex PCR; TCRdb's copy keeps in-frame clones and lacks some. V and J calls plus clone size are reproduced from that table; the DNA served to infer D and trimming. The table includes 150,000 or so clones, about 88% detected once. The CDR3 covers 16 residues. V was pared by 1 base and J by 4 bases, with 6 bases of the junction left unmatched. Germline V gives CDR1 SGHTA, CDR2 FQGTGA. This chain uses TRBV7-3 with TRBJ2-2; 7 bases fit TRBD2. The sequenced sample was peripheral blood. This receptor was identified in a man younger than 30 with acute or convalescent COVID-19. The CDR3 region is CASSLRPGGSTGELFF. The CDR3 nucleotides read TGTGCCAGCAGCTTAAGGCCGGGGGGAAGCACCGGGGAGCTGTTTTTT.